This T cell receptor (beta chain) stems from a study of OX40 agonist ivuxolimab in advanced cancers. This table comes from immunoSEQ multiplex PCR, and its TCRdb copy is limited to in-frame clones, with some not included. The data hold some 100,000 clones, with roughly 90% observed a single time. V shed 5 bases and J 0 bases; nucleotides not matched to a gene: 7. Germline V gene lookup returns CDR1 SGHTA and CDR2 FQGNSA. CDR3 length: 15 residues. The V call is TRBV7-2, the J call TRBJ2-7; the match to TRBD1 covers 7 bases. The receptor was derived from an adult with an advanced solid tumor such as melanoma, head and neck, liver or kidney cancer. The sample was CD4+ or CD8+ T cells sorted from blood, taken in a trial of the OX40 agonist ivuxolimab. CDR3 in DNA: TGTGCCAGCAGCGGGGTGACAGGGACCTCCTACGAGCAGTACTTC. Translating it yields CASSGVTGTSYEQYF. Together with reference TRBV7-2 and TRBJ2-7, the CDR3 gives the full variable domain: GAGVSQSPSNKVTEKGKDVELRCDPISGHTALYWYRQSLGQGLEFLIYFQGNSAPDKSGLPSDRFSAERTGGSVSTLTIQRTQQEDSAVYLCASSGVTGTSYEQYFGPGTRLTVT.